The 20 T cell receptor beta chains listed next were all sequenced from one sample in a study of T cell changes during pregnancy in multiple sclerosis. Assay used: immunoSEQ multiplex PCR; TCRdb lists only in-frame clones, some missing. The data show about 56,000 clones, around nine tenths seen once. The sequenced sample was peripheral blood from another person, used as feeder cells. These receptors were obtained from a human donor whose cells served as feeder cells for cultures in a pregnancy study.

The V call is TRBV5-1, the J call TRBJ2-3; D gene uncertain. The CDR3 has 11 residues. V lost 1 base, J lost 9 bases, and 6 bases lay in between. Looked up from germline, CDR1 is SGHRS and CDR2 is YFSETQ. The CDR3 DNA follows: TGCGCCAGCAGCTTGAGCCGGACGCAGTATTTT. It is translated as CASSLSRTQYF.

The gene calls are TRBV4-2 and TRBJ2-1, with a possible D match to TRBD1 (6 bases). Germline assignment: CDR1 LGHNA and CDR2 YNFKEQ. The CDR3 has 12 residues. V was cut by 1 base and J by 13 bases, with 11 bases left in between. Written as DNA, the CDR3 is TGTGCCAGCAGCCAAGGAAGGACAGAACAGTTCTTC. As protein: CASSQGRTEQFF.

V is TRBV7-8 and J is TRBJ1-4, with TRBD1 matching 7 bases. The CDR3 totals 13 residues. CDR1 and CDR2 (germline): SGHVS, FQNEAQ. Trimming took 10 bases from V and 4 from J; bases not matched to a gene: 6. CDR3 amino acids: CAIRGGLNEKLFF. Here the CDR3 DNA reads TGTGCCATCAGGGGGGGTCTTAATGAAAAACTGTTTTTT.

The V and J genes are TRBV5-6 and TRBJ2-5, with D possibly being TRBD1 (5 bases). The better agreement between TRBJ2-7 and the DNA end casts doubt on the J call. The germline CDR1 and CDR2 sequences are SGHDT and YYEEEE. The CDR3 has 13 amino acids. The CDR3 DNA reads TGTGCCAGCAGCTTGGGACAGTCCTACGAGCAGTACTTC. Amino acid sequence: CASSLGQSYEQYF.

The V gene is TRBV27, the J gene TRBJ1-3, with no clear D. The CDR3 totals 13 residues. Germline CDR1 reads MNHEY; CDR2 reads SMNVEV (reference sequence). V lost 6 bases and J 0 bases, leaving 6 bases between the germline ends. The CDR3 here is CASSQSSGNTIYF. The CDR3 nucleotides read TGTGCCAGCAGCCAGAGCTCTGGAAACACCATATATTTT.

The V call is TRBV12-5, the J call TRBJ1-5; tentatively, D is TRBD1 (6 bases). The V gene lost 5 bases and the J gene lost 9 bases, with 23 bases spanning the gap. The germline V gene encodes CDR1 LGHNT and CDR2 FRNRAP. The CDR3 loop spans 16 amino acids. CDR3 in amino acids: CASGPRDGGGEAPQHF. As DNA, the CDR3 is TGTGCTAGTGGTCCACGGGACGGAGGGGGAGAAGCGCCCCAGCATTTT.

This chain uses TRBV30 with TRBJ1-6, with unresolved D. This CDR3 is built from 15 residues. V lost 0 bases and J lost 0, with 6 bases in between. CDR1 is GTSNPN and CDR2 is SVGIG in the germline V gene (reference sequence). The CDR3 loop reads CAWSVRSSYNSPLHF. In nucleotides, the CDR3 is TGTGCCTGGAGTGTACGAAGCTCCTATAATTCACCCCTCCACTTT.

J is TRBJ2-5 and V is TRBV5-1, with D perhaps TRBD1 or TRBD2 (5 bases each). CDR1 and CDR2 from the germline V gene are SGHRS and YFSETQ. V was shortened by 6 bases and J by 7 bases, with 16 bases between the two germline ends. This CDR3 spans 13 amino acids. CDR3 nucleotides: TGCGCCAGCACCGAGGGGAGCTTCGGGACCCAGTACTTC. Translating it yields CASTEGSFGTQYF. Complete variable domain (other parts from reference TRBV5-1 and TRBJ2-5): KAGVTQTPRYLIKTRGQQVTLSCSPISGHRSVSWYQQTPGQGLQFLFEYFSETQRNKGNFPGRFSGRQFSNSRSEMNVSTLELGDSALYLCASTEGSFGTQYFGPGTRLLVL.

The chain joins TRBV6-5 to TRBJ2-6; D could derive from TRBD1 or TRBD2 (5 bases each). The CDR3 covers 15 residues. Deletions cut 10 bases from V and 4 bases from J, with 17 bases between. CDR1 MNHEY and CDR2 SVGAGI come from the germline V gene. The DNA of the CDR3 is TGTGCCACCGGGGCCCCGGAGACCGGGGCCAACGTCCTGACTTTC. The encoded protein is CATGAPETGANVLTF.

The gene calls are TRBV7-8 and TRBJ2-7; no clear D gene. This CDR3 contains 15 residues. V lost 3 bases and J 0 bases, leaving 12 bases between the germline ends. Germline V gene data show CDR1 as SGHVS and CDR2 as FQNEAQ. CDR3 region: CASSFGPGPSYEQYF. The CDR3, as DNA: TGTGCCAGCAGCTTCGGTCCGGGCCCCTCCTACGAGCAGTACTTC.

The chain joins TRBV7-2 to TRBJ2-1; the D gene is possibly TRBD1 (6 bases). Trimming removed 5 bases at V and 9 bases at J, with 14 bases between. The length of the CDR3 is 13 residues. Germline CDR1 SGHTA, CDR2 FQGNSA. The CDR3 DNA sequence: TGTGCCAGCAGCCCGGGCAGGGGCCGTGAGCAGTTCTTC. It codes for CASSPGRGREQFF.

The chain carries TRBV4-1 and TRBJ2-1, with 8 bases identical to TRBD2. CDR1 and CDR2 (germline): MGHRA, YSYEKL. The junction had 6 bases not matched to a gene; V was cut back by 1 base and J by 4 bases. The CDR3 extends over 16 amino acids. In DNA, the CDR3 is TGCGCCAGCAGCCAAGGATGGCGGGGGGTATACAATGAGCAGTTCTTC. It codes for CASSQGWRGVYNEQFF.

This clone was detected once. V and J are TRBV19 and TRBJ1-6, with D possibly TRBD1 on 5 matching bases. The V gene lost 6 bases and the J gene lost 5 bases, with 8 bases spanning the gap. From germline, CDR1 is LNHDA and CDR2 SQIVND (reference sequence). CDR3 length equals 13 residues. This chain's CDR3 is CASSQDNNSPLHF. In DNA, the CDR3 is TGTGCCAGTAGCCAGGACAATAATTCACCCCTCCACTTT.

The rearrangement links TRBV28 to TRBJ1-2, with unresolved D. V lost 2 bases and J 2 bases, leaving 12 bases between the germline ends. Germline assignment: CDR1 MDHEN and CDR2 SYDVKM. The CDR3 consists of 15 residues. CDR3 DNA: TGTGCCAGCAGTTTACGTCCCGCACCCAACTATGGCTACACCTTC. Its translation: CASSLRPAPNYGYTF.

This clone was picked up one time. This chain joins TRBV6-6 and TRBJ2-3, with a possible D match to TRBD1 (5 bases). V was cut by 2 bases and J by 4 bases, with 13 bases left in between. The CDR3 loop spans 15 amino acids. Germline CDR1 and CDR2: MNHNY and SVGAGI (reference sequence). The CDR3 bases are TGTGCCAGCAGTTACCTAGGGGATGCAGCAGATACGCAGTATTTT. Its protein product is CASSYLGDAADTQYF.

The CDR3 spells CASSEYTGYTDTQYF. The CDR3, as DNA: TGTGCCAGCAGTGAATATACCGGGTACACAGATACGCAGTATTTT. The chain recombines TRBV2 with TRBJ2-3, with D uncertain. Trimming removed 2 bases at V and 2 bases at J, with 11 bases between. The V gene's germline CDR1 is SNHLY and CDR2 FYNNEI. The CDR3 totals 15 residues.

The rearrangement joins TRBV6-6 to TRBJ2-7; 10 nucleotides line up with TRBD1. CDR1 is MNHNY and CDR2 is SVGAGI in the germline V gene (reference sequence). Trimming at V came to 6 bases and at J to 3 bases, leaving 2 bases not matched to a gene. The CDR3 runs to 13 residues. CDR3 in amino acids: CASRRTGGYEQYF. The CDR3 coding sequence is TGTGCCAGCAGGAGGACAGGGGGCTACGAGCAGTACTTC.

The genes are TRBV7-9 and TRBJ1-2; the match to TRBD1 covers 7 bases. The CDR3 runs to 15 residues. Per the germline V gene, CDR1 is SEHNR and CDR2 is FQNEAQ (reference sequence). J was trimmed by 0 bases and V by 6 bases; bases with no gene match: 7. CDR3 nucleotides: TGTGCCAGCAGACGTGACAGGGACACTAACTATGGCTACACCTTC. It encodes CASRRDRDTNYGYTF.

The V and J genes are TRBV11-2 and TRBJ1-2; D possibly corresponds to TRBD1 (5 bases). CDR1 and CDR2 from the germline V gene are SGHAT and FQNNGV. The CDR3 covers 14 residues. With 5 bases removed from V and 4 bases from J, the gap between germline ends came to 14 bases. CDR3 sequence reads: CASSPSAGPYGYTF. Written as DNA, the CDR3 is TGTGCCAGCAGCCCGAGTGCGGGGCCCTATGGCTACACCTTC.

The J gene is TRBJ1-2, the V gene TRBV6-5, with TRBD1 as a possible D gene (5 bases). The CDR3 runs to 14 residues. V shed 0 bases and J shed 7 bases, with 12 bases lying between them. Germline loops: CDR1 MNHEY, CDR2 SVGAGI. CDR3 sequence reads: CASSYSAGSSGYTF. The CDR3, as DNA: TGTGCCAGCAGTTACTCGGCAGGGTCTAGTGGCTACACCTTC.